The 32 T cell receptor beta chains below come from one sample, sequenced in a study of blood T cells in healthy people across ages. Sample-barcoded 5' priming and a J-beta primer mix drove a second PCR of roughly 6 to 12 cycles. TCRdb independently ran MiXCR on the 5' RACE reads; one entry per CDR3 protein. Altogether 800,000 to 1,000,000 distinct CDR3 sequences are present, around 46% being singletons, with the ten largest covering roughly 13%. Material: blood. These receptors were collected from a young man in good health.

This chain joins TRBV7-9 and TRBJ2-7; D possibly matches TRBD1 or TRBD2 (5 bases each). The V and J ends lost 3 bases and 2 bases respectively, with 17 bases between them. The CDR3 covers 16 residues. Germline V gene data show CDR1 as SEHNR and CDR2 as FQNEAQ (reference sequence). CDR3 in amino acids: CASSFPPGRSTYEQYF. DNA of the CDR3: TGTGCCAGCAGCTTCCCTCCGGGACGGTCGACCTACGAGCAGTACTTC.

This clonotype has only a few counts. The V and J genes are TRBV5-6 and TRBJ2-7; no clear D gene. Germline V CDR1 and CDR2: SGHDT, YYEEEE. V was cut by 4 bases and J by 2 bases, with 19 bases left in between. CDR3 size: 16 residues. The CDR3 DNA is TGTGCCAGCAGCGAACCCCAGGCGATAAACCCCTACGAGCAGTACTTC. This encodes CASSEPQAINPYEQYF.

This clonotype has just a few counts. V usage is TRBV24-1 and J usage is TRBJ2-1; D possibly corresponds to TRBD2 (6 bases). Trimming stripped 0 bases from V and 4 bases from J, with 12 bases between. Germline V lookup: CDR1 KGHDR, CDR2 SFDVKD. The CDR3 extends over 16 amino acids. CDR3 sequence reads: CATSDLWGEEYNEQFF. The CDR3 DNA is TGTGCCACCAGTGATTTGTGGGGGGAAGAGTACAATGAGCAGTTCTTC.

This clonotype was recorded a few times. The V call is TRBV12-3 or TRBV12-4, the J call TRBJ2-1; unclear D gene. The CDR3 covers 13 residues. The ends were cut back, 4 bases at V and 10 bases at J, with 14 bases in the middle. The CDR3 sequence: CASSSELLPEQFF. The CDR3 coding sequence is TGTGCCAGCAGTTCGGAACTCCTCCCCGAGCAGTTCTTC.

The rearrangement joins TRBV6-2 or TRBV6-3 to TRBJ1-5; D call uncertain. Germline V CDR1 and CDR2: MNHEY, SVGEGT. The CDR3 covers 15 residues. V was pared by 5 bases and J by 3 bases, with 14 bases between. The CDR3 sequence: CASSLATGFNQPQHF. CDR3 bases: TGTGCCAGCAGTCTGGCTACCGGCTTCAATCAGCCCCAGCATTTT.

This rearrangement joins TRBV29-1 to TRBJ1-1, with unresolved D. Looked up from germline, CDR1 is SQVTM and CDR2 is ANQGSEA. The CDR3 sequence is 15 residues long. The germline V and J ends were trimmed by 7 bases and 1 base, with 19 bases remaining between them. The CDR3 region has the DNA TGCAGCGCCGGACGGGTGGTCAGCACGAACACTGAAGCTTTCTTT. It translates to CSAGRVVSTNTEAFF. Filled out from reference TRBV29-1 and TRBJ1-1, the complete variable domain reads SAVISQKPSRDICQRGTSLTIQCQVDSQVTMMFWYRQQPGQSLTLIATANQGSEATYESGFVIDKFPISRPNLTFSTLTVSNMSPEDSSIYLCSAGRVVSTNTEAFFGQGTRLTVV.

This clonotype showed up just a few times. The DNA of the CDR3 is TGTGCCAGCAGCCGCTCGCGGGGGTCCACCAATGAGCAGTTCTTC. Translated, it gives CASSRSRGSTNEQFF. The chain recombines TRBV6-5 with TRBJ2-1; the match to TRBD2 covers 7 bases. J was trimmed by 6 bases and V by 6 bases; bases with no gene match: 11. There are 15 residues in the CDR3. Germline CDR1 is MNHEY and CDR2 is SVGAGI.

The rearrangement joins TRBV12-3 or TRBV12-4 to TRBJ2-4; the D gene is possibly TRBD2 (5 bases). The CDR3 contains 16 residues. V shed 4 bases and J shed 2 bases, with 15 bases lying between them. CDR3 coding DNA: TGTGCCAGCAGTTCCCGGGAACGTGGGACCAAAAACATTCAGTACTTC. Amino acid sequence: CASSSRERGTKNIQYF.

The chain joins TRBV6-6 to TRBJ2-4; 10 bases align to TRBD2. TRBJ2-7 explains the end of the DNA better; the J call may be wrong. This CDR3 comprises 15 residues. Germline V gives CDR1 MNHNY, CDR2 SVGAGI (reference sequence). For the CDR3, the DNA is TGTGCCAGCAGGCTCCTAGCGGGAGATTACTACGAGCAGTACTTC. This codes for CASRLLAGDYYEQYF.

The chain is built from TRBV27 and TRBJ2-1; maybe TRBD1 (6 bases). The J call is doubtful: the DNA matches TRBJ2-7 better. Germline CDR1 is MNHEY and CDR2 is SMNVEV (reference sequence). The CDR3 covers 16 residues. CDR3 bases: TGTGCCAGCAGTTTATCGAGCGTAGGACAGACCTACGAGCAGTACTTC. Amino acid sequence: CASSLSSVGQTYEQYF.

This chain uses TRBV24-1 with TRBJ2-2, with 7 bases that match TRBD1. The CDR3 is 14 amino acids. Germline loops: CDR1 KGHDR, CDR2 SFDVKD. Unmatched junction bases numbered 4, after V lost 5 bases and J lost 5 bases. In DNA, the CDR3 is TGTGCCACCAGTGTCGACAGGGAAACCGGGGAGCTGTTTTTT. Its translation is CATSVDRETGELFF.

CDR3 amino acids: CATSKAGHSKEQFF. The CDR3 coding sequence is TGTGCCACCAGCAAGGCAGGTCACTCTAAGGAGCAGTTCTTC. This sequence joins TRBV15 and TRBJ2-1, with no clear D. Germline CDR1 and CDR2: LNHNV and YYDKDF (reference sequence). This CDR3 region has 14 residues. Trimming left V 4 bases short and J 10 bases short, with 17 bases between.

The CDR3 is CSAVDLGTSNQPQHF. The CDR3, as DNA: TGCAGTGCTGTTGACTTGGGGACGAGCAATCAGCCCCAGCATTTT. V usage is TRBV20-1 and J usage is TRBJ1-5, with a possible D match to TRBD1 (5 bases). V lost 5 bases to trimming and J lost 1 base, with 15 bases between them. Germline assignment: CDR1 DFQATT and CDR2 SNEGSKA (reference sequence). This CDR3 region has 15 residues.

The rearrangement joins TRBV29-1 to TRBJ1-1; D is perhaps TRBD1 (6 bases). Trimming removed 6 bases from V and 3 bases from J, with 14 bases in between. The CDR3 is made up of 13 amino acids. Germline CDR1 reads SQVTM; CDR2 reads ANQGSEA. The CDR3 DNA reads TGCAGCGTCAAGGGGGGCGAGGACACTGAAGCTTTCTTT. Translating gives CSVKGGEDTEAFF.

V gene TRBV7-9 combines with J gene TRBJ1-4; no reliable D call. Trimming left V 4 bases short and J 0 bases short, with 21 bases between. The CDR3 sequence is 19 residues long. Germline loops: CDR1 SEHNR, CDR2 FQNEAQ (reference sequence). This CDR3 is CASSSRGSGRGATNEKLFF. CDR3 DNA sequence: TGTGCCAGCAGCTCTAGAGGTAGTGGGAGAGGAGCAACTAATGAAAAACTGTTTTTT.

This clonotype was seen more than once but under ten times. Its ends do not fully match the called genes, so a read error is possible. This rearrangement joins TRBV6-1 to TRBJ2-4; no definite D call. The germline gives CDR1 MNHNS, CDR2 SASEGT. The CDR3 runs 10 residues. The CDR3 protein is CASRDDIQYF. CDR3 DNA sequence: TGTGCCAGCCGTGACGACATTCAGTACTTC.

V is TRBV27 and J is TRBJ2-7; D call uncertain. Germline V gene sequence: CDR1 MNHEY, CDR2 SMNVEV (reference sequence). The length of the CDR3 is 18 residues. Trimming stripped 0 bases from V and 0 bases from J, with 18 bases between. The CDR3 region has the DNA TGTGCCAGCAGTTTATCCACTGGACGGATGCTTAGCTCCTACGAGCAGTACTTC. This sequence encodes CASSLSTGRMLSSYEQYF.

The chain recombines TRBV12-3 or TRBV12-4 with TRBJ1-6, with 10 bases that match TRBD1. The CDR3 contains 16 residues. V gave up 3 bases and J gave up 10 bases; unmatched junction bases: 9. The CDR3: CASSFDGQGVGSPLHF. The CDR3 DNA follows: TGTGCCAGCAGTTTCGATGGACAGGGGGTTGGATCACCCCTCCACTTT.

The chain has TRBV20-1 and TRBJ2-1; 9 bases fit TRBD1. Germline V gene data show CDR1 as DFQATT and CDR2 as SNEGSKA (reference sequence). There are 14 residues in the CDR3. With 6 bases clipped from V and 5 bases from J, the junction kept 8 bases outside the gene matches. The CDR3 loop reads CSAWTGETDNEQFF. The CDR3 coding sequence is TGCAGTGCATGGACAGGGGAGACGGACAATGAGCAGTTCTTC.

V is TRBV6-6 and J is TRBJ2-2; no reliable D call. CDR1 and CDR2 from the germline V gene are MNHNY and SVGAGI (reference sequence). CDR3 size: 13 residues. V was pared by 5 bases and J by 6 bases, with 10 bases between. The CDR3 loop reads CASSDFGAGELFF. CDR3 nucleotide sequence: TGTGCCAGCAGTGACTTCGGAGCCGGGGAGCTGTTTTTT.

The chain has TRBV25-1 and TRBJ2-5; possibly TRBD2 for D (5 bases). Looked up from germline, CDR1 is MGHDK and CDR2 is SYGVNS. The germline V and J ends were trimmed by 2 bases and 11 bases, with 9 bases remaining between them. The CDR3 covers 11 residues. CDR3 sequence (DNA): TGTGCCAGCAGTGAAATGTGGGAGCAGTACTTC. It is translated as CASSEMWEQYF.

The chain couples TRBV4-1 to TRBJ2-7; 12 bases fit TRBD2. V shed 4 bases, J shed 7 bases, and the junction held 11 bases outside the gene matches. CDR1 and CDR2 (germline): MGHRA, YSYEKL. The CDR3 runs 16 residues. The CDR3 coding sequence is TGCGCCAGCAGCCTAGGGACTAGCGGGTCCCGTGGAGAGCAGTACTTC. Encoded protein: CASSLGTSGSRGEQYF.

Here the CDR3 DNA reads TGCAGCGTTACACAGGGGCGAAACTATGGCTACACCTTC. This sequence encodes CSVTQGRNYGYTF. The rearrangement links TRBV29-1 to TRBJ1-2; 7 bases are shared with TRBD1. This CDR3 contains 13 residues. After removal of 5 bases from V and 2 bases from J, the junction contained 5 bases not matched to a gene. Germline lookup yields CDR1 SQVTM and CDR2 ANQGSEA.

The CDR3 is CASSGGGNNQPQHF. The DNA of the CDR3 is TGTGCCAGCAGTGGGGGAGGGAACAATCAGCCCCAGCATTTT. The chain uses TRBV12-3 or TRBV12-4 and TRBJ1-5; D perhaps matches TRBD1 (5 bases). V shed 5 bases and J shed 3 bases, with 11 bases lying between them. The CDR3 has 14 residues.

The chain joins TRBV7-2 to TRBJ2-7; TRBD2 is a possible D gene (5 bases). V was trimmed by 5 bases and J by 2 bases, leaving 13 bases between them. The CDR3 spans 14 residues. Germline assignment: CDR1 SGHTA and CDR2 FQGNSA. In DNA form, the CDR3 reads TGTGCCAGCAGCGCCCATCCCGGGGCCTACGAGCAGTACTTC. The encoded protein is CASSAHPGAYEQYF.

This clonotype appeared a few times. The chain joins TRBV9 to TRBJ1-1; D is uncertain. The germline V gene has CDR1 SGDLS and CDR2 YYNGEE. V shed 7 bases and J shed 3 bases, with 13 bases lying between them. The CDR3 has 13 residues. The CDR3 loop reads CASPERVDTEAFF. CDR3 sequence (DNA): TGTGCCAGCCCCGAAAGGGTGGACACTGAAGCTTTCTTT. The full variable domain, in which reference TRBV9 and TRBJ1-1 provide the parts outside the CDR3, is DSGVTQTPKHLITATGQRVTLRCSPRSGDLSVYWYQQSLDQGLQFLIQYYNGEERAKGNILERFSAQQFPDLHSELNLSSLELGDSALYFCASPERVDTEAFFGQGTRLTVV.

A few counts support this clonotype. The chain joins TRBV11-2 to TRBJ1-2; 7 bases fit TRBD1. The germline gives CDR1 SGHAT, CDR2 FQNNGV. CDR3 size: 14 residues. The V and J ends lost 0 bases and 5 bases, in that order; junction bases with no gene match: 3. CDR3 in DNA: TGTGCCAGCAGCTTAGACCACAGGGGTTATGGCTACACCTTC. Translating gives CASSLDHRGYGYTF.

This clonotype has a handful of counts. The V call is TRBV10-3, the J call TRBJ2-7, with D possibly matching TRBD2 (6 bases). There are 17 residues in the CDR3. Germline V gene lookup returns CDR1 ENHRY and CDR2 SYGVKD. Trimming removed 6 bases at V and 1 base at J, with 22 bases between. The CDR3 here is CAIRGTSGTAKSYEQYF. CDR3 DNA sequence: TGTGCCATCAGGGGCACATCCGGGACTGCCAAATCCTACGAGCAGTACTTC.

This chain joins TRBV7-8 and TRBJ2-5; TRBD1 matches 7 bases. The DNA end is more similar to TRBJ2-1, so the J call may be wrong. The CDR3 sequence is 15 residues long. Germline V gives CDR1 SGHVS, CDR2 FQNEAQ. The CDR3 region is CASSFSGGNQETQFF. CDR3 sequence (DNA): TGTGCCAGCAGCTTTTCAGGGGGAAACCAAGAGACCCAGTTCTTC.

The V call is TRBV27, the J call TRBJ2-1; the D call may be TRBD1 or TRBD2 (5 bases each). The V end lost 8 bases, the J end lost 5 bases, and 22 bases lay between the germline ends. Germline CDR1 is MNHEY and CDR2 is SMNVEV (reference sequence). This CDR3 contains 16 residues. The CDR3 nucleotides are TGTGCCAGCGGGAGAGGGGTAGGGCGAGCTGACAATGAGCAGTTCTTC. This translates into CASGRGVGRADNEQFF.

J is TRBJ1-4 and V is TRBV18, with 7 bases matching TRBD1. CDR1 and CDR2 from the germline V gene are KGHSH and LQKENI. The J segment lost 5 bases and the V segment lost 6 bases, leaving 12 bases of the junction unmatched. This CDR3 is 16 amino acids long. The CDR3 here is CASSPVTGTANEKLFF. DNA for the CDR3: TGTGCCAGCTCGCCGGTTACAGGGACAGCCAATGAAAAACTGTTTTTT.

The V and J genes are TRBV13 and TRBJ1-2; D possibly corresponds to TRBD1 (5 bases). Trimming pared 4 bases from V and 4 bases from J, leaving 13 bases between. The germline CDR1 and CDR2 sequences are PRHDT and FYEKMQ (reference sequence). The CDR3 length is 14 residues. CDR3 DNA sequence: TGTGCCAGCAGCTCCGCCGGGGCCCGCTATGGCTACACCTTC. Its translation: CASSSAGARYGYTF.